Presented here are 32 T cell receptor beta chains from one specimen sequenced in a study of T cells expressing NK-cell markers (dated by TCRdb to the early 2020s). The receptor library was made with 5' RACE. The instrument given in TCRdb is Illumina HiSeq 2000. TCRdb reprocessed the reads and provides one entry for every CDR3 protein sequence; no DNA is given. This sample's clone table shows roughly 110,000 distinct CDR3 sequences. Clones ranked in the top ten supply approximately 17% of the sample. Sequenced: blood T cells: a sorted CD56 or NKG2C T cell subset, CD4+ or CD8+ T cells, or bulk PBMC T cells (not recorded which). The origin of the receptors is a woman between 18 and 70 years old in good health.

The chain links TRBV7-9 to TRBJ2-7; TCRdb indicates TRBD2, and absent DNA this call remains unverified. The CDR3 is made up of 12 amino acids. The germline gives CDR1 SEHNR, CDR2 FQNEAQ (reference sequence). The CDR3 spells CASRAGGREQYF.

The chain couples TRBV7-9 to TRBJ2-5. This CDR3 has 13 residues. Germline CDR1 and CDR2: SEHNR and FQNEAQ (reference sequence). CDR3 region: CASSLADQETQYF.

The chain couples TRBV24-1 to TRBJ2-7; TCRdb gives TRBD2 as the D gene, but with no DNA this cannot be confirmed. This CDR3 comprises 15 residues. Germline values: CDR1 KGHDR, CDR2 SFDVKD. CDR3: CATSDGTTDSYEQYF.

This sequence joins TRBV6-2 or TRBV6-3 and TRBJ2-3; TCRdb reports TRBD2, a call that lacks DNA to check it against. CDR1 is MNHEY, CDR2 SVGEGT, per germline. The CDR3 loop spans 15 amino acids. The CDR3: CASSTLPGGGDTQYF.

The chain combines TRBV29-1 with TRBJ2-7; lacking DNA, the TRBD2 call made by TCRdb goes unchecked. CDR3 length: 11 amino acids. Germline CDR1 is SQVTM and CDR2 is ANQGSEA. The CDR3 reads CSLALGSEQYF.

The J gene is TRBJ2-7, the V gene TRBV4-3; TCRdb's D call, TRBD1, is unchecked because there is no DNA. The germline CDR1 and CDR2 sequences are LGHNA and YSLEER. CDR3 length: 17 amino acids. CDR3 loop: CASSQDFTTGESYEQYF.

The rearrangement links TRBV20-1 to TRBJ2-5; TCRdb's assignment of TRBD1 cannot be checked, as there is no DNA. This CDR3 has 14 residues. CDR1 is DFQATT, CDR2 SNEGSKA, per germline (reference sequence). CDR3 amino acids: CSARVGQAQETQYF.

The chain has TRBV6-1 and TRBJ2-2; TCRdb's D call of TRBD2 is untestable without DNA. The CDR3 contains 15 residues. Germline V gives CDR1 MNHNS, CDR2 SASEGT. The CDR3 loop reads CASSDGGVTSGELFF.

This chain connects TRBV9 to TRBJ2-6. Per germline, CDR1 SGDLS and CDR2 YYNGEE. There are 15 residues in the CDR3. This CDR3 is CASSVVAPGANVLTF.

The chain joins TRBV27 to TRBJ2-1; TCRdb proposes TRBD1, but this gene call is untestable without DNA. The CDR3 runs to 11 residues. CDR1 and CDR2 (germline): MNHEY, SMNVEV (reference sequence). The CDR3 region is CASSPGREQFF.

CDR3 sequence reads: CASTLGLNTEAFF. The chain joins TRBV5-5 to TRBJ1-1. The CDR3 has 13 residues. Germline V gene lookup returns CDR1 SGHKS and CDR2 YYEKEE (reference sequence).

The gene calls are TRBV19 and TRBJ1-1; TCRdb returns TRBD1, unconfirmable since there is no DNA. Germline V gene sequence: CDR1 LNHDA, CDR2 SQIVND (reference sequence). CDR3 length: 14 residues. The CDR3 loop reads CASSIWGPGTEAFF.

The gene calls are TRBV12-3 or TRBV12-4 and TRBJ2-7. The CDR3 loop spans 13 amino acids. The CDR3 sequence: CASSFLGFGEQYF.

This sequence joins TRBV12-3 or TRBV12-4 and TRBJ2-5; no DNA is available, so the TRBD1 call from TCRdb remains unchecked. CDR3 length: 16 residues. The chain's CDR3 is CASSLRPDRGWETQYF.

The chain employs TRBV5-1 and TRBJ2-3; checking the TCRdb D call of TRBD1 is not possible without DNA. CDR3 length: 15 amino acids. From germline, CDR1 is SGHRS and CDR2 YFSETQ. CDR3 amino acids: CASSPGTVNTDTQYF.

The rearrangement joins TRBV25-1 to TRBJ2-5. There are 15 residues in the CDR3. Germline V CDR1 and CDR2: MGHDK, SYGVNS. CDR3 region: CASIGSPEIQETQYF.

V and J are TRBV29-1 and TRBJ2-1; TCRdb returns TRBD2, unconfirmable since there is no DNA. Germline assignment: CDR1 SQVTM and CDR2 ANQGSEA. The CDR3 contains 17 residues. CDR3 loop: CSVLGVLAGSSYNEQFF.

The chain employs TRBV2 and TRBJ2-1; TCRdb's D call of TRBD2 is untestable without DNA. This CDR3 region has 15 residues. Germline V gives CDR1 SNHLY, CDR2 FYNNEI. CDR3 sequence reads: CASTGLAGPSDEQFF.

The chain is built from TRBV25-1 and TRBJ2-1. Germline CDR1 is MGHDK and CDR2 is SYGVNS. The CDR3 runs 13 residues. Here the CDR3 reads CASSEYSYNEQFF.

V is TRBV12-3 or TRBV12-4 and J is TRBJ2-2; TCRdb designates TRBD2, a call that cannot be tested without DNA. The CDR3 sequence is 14 residues long. CDR3: CASEGPRGAGELFF.

This sequence joins TRBV11-2 and TRBJ2-7; TCRdb proposes TRBD1, but this gene call is untestable without DNA. Germline loops: CDR1 SGHAT, CDR2 FQNNGV. The CDR3 contains 13 residues. The CDR3 protein is CASSLVGQGEQYF.

V and J are TRBV3-1 and TRBJ1-4; as DNA is missing, the TRBD1 call by TCRdb cannot be tested. This CDR3 has 15 amino acids. Germline values: CDR1 LGHDT, CDR2 YNNKEL (reference sequence). CDR3 residues: CASSRLTDGDEKLFF.

This rearrangement joins TRBV6-1 to TRBJ2-5; lacking DNA, the TRBD1 call made by TCRdb goes unchecked. The CDR3 extends over 14 amino acids. The germline V gene has CDR1 MNHNS and CDR2 SASEGT. CDR3: CASSPAGAGETQYF.

The chain links TRBV25-1 to TRBJ1-2. This CDR3 spans 12 amino acids. Germline CDR1 and CDR2: MGHDK and SYGVNS. CDR3: CASISGSYGYTF.

The genes are TRBV7-9 and TRBJ2-2. Per the germline V gene, CDR1 is SEHNR and CDR2 is FQNEAQ (reference sequence). CDR3 size: 14 residues. CDR3 amino acids: CASSLVGNTGELFF.

The J gene is TRBJ2-1, the V gene TRBV25-1; TCRdb names TRBD1, which stays unverified in the absence of DNA. The CDR3 runs to 13 residues. Germline lookup yields CDR1 MGHDK and CDR2 SYGVNS. The CDR3 region is CASSLTSGTEQFF.

CDR3 amino acids: CASRPLWGPYNSPLHF. J is TRBJ1-6 and V is TRBV28; TCRdb lists TRBD1, though no DNA is available to test this call. The germline V gene has CDR1 MDHEN and CDR2 SYDVKM. This CDR3 comprises 16 residues.

The V and J genes are TRBV7-2 and TRBJ2-3; TCRdb lists TRBD2, though no DNA is available to test this call. This CDR3 is built from 17 residues. The germline V gene has CDR1 SGHTA and CDR2 FQGNSA. CDR3 loop: CASSLASWRESTDTQYF.

The CDR3 loop reads CASATRDTDTQYF. V and J are TRBV6-1 and TRBJ2-3; no DNA is available, so the TRBD2 call from TCRdb remains unchecked. CDR1 and CDR2 (germline): MNHNS, SASEGT. The CDR3 runs to 13 residues.

The gene calls are TRBV30 and TRBJ1-3. The germline V gene encodes CDR1 GTSNPN and CDR2 SVGIG (reference sequence). This CDR3 comprises 12 residues. The CDR3 loop reads CAGAYSGNTIYF.

The gene calls are TRBV9 and TRBJ1-5; checking the TCRdb D call of TRBD1 is not possible without DNA. The germline CDR1 and CDR2 sequences are SGDLS and YYNGEE. This CDR3 region has 14 residues. CDR3: CASSPTGMGEPQHF.

The V and J genes are TRBV12-2 and TRBJ1-1; TCRdb calls TRBD1, which cannot be checked without DNA. TRBV12-2 is termed a pseudogene. The CDR3 has 13 amino acids. The CDR3 is CASRLAWGTEAFF.